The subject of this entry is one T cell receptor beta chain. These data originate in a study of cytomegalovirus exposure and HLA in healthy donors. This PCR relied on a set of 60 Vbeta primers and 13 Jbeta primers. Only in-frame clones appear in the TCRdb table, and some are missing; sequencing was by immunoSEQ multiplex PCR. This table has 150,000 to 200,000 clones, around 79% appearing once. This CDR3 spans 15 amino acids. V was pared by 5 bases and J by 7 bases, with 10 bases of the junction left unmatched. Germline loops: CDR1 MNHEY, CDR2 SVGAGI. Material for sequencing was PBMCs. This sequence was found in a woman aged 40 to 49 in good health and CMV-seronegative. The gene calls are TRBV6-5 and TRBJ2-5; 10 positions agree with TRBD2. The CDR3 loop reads CASSPGLALGVTQYF. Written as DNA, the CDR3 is TGTGCCAGCAGTCCGGGACTAGCGCTGGGGGTGACCCAGTACTTC.